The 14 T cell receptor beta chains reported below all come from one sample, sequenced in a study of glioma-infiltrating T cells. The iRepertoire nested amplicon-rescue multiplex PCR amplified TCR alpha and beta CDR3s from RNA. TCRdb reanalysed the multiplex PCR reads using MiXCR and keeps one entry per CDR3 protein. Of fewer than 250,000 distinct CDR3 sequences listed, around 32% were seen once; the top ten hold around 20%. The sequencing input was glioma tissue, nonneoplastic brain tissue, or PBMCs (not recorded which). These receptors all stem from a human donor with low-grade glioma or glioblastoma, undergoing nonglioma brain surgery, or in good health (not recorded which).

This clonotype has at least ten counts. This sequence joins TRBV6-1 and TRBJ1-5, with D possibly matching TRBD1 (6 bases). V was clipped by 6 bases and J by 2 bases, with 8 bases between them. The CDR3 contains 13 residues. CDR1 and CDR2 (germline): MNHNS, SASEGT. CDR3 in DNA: TGTGCCAGCAGGAGACAGGGCAATCAGCCCCAGCATTTT. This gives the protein CASRRQGNQPQHF.

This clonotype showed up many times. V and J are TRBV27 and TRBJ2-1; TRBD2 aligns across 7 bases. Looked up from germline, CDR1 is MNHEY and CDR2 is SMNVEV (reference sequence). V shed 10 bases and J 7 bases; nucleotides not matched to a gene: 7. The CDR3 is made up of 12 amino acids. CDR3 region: CAIGVSGNEQFF. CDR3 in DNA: TGTGCCATCGGAGTTAGCGGGAATGAGCAGTTCTTC.

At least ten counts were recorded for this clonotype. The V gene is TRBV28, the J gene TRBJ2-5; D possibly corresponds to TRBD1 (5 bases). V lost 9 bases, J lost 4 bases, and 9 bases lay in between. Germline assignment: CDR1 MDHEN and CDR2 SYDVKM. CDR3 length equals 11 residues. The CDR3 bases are TGTGCCAGTGCAGGGATAGAGACCCAGTACTTC. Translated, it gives CASAGIETQYF. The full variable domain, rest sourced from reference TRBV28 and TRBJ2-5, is DVKVTQSSRYLVKRTGEKVFLECVQDMDHENMFWYRQDPGLGLRLIYFSYDVKMKEKGDIPEGYSVSREKKERFSLILESASTNQTSMYLCASAGIETQYFGPGTRLLVL.

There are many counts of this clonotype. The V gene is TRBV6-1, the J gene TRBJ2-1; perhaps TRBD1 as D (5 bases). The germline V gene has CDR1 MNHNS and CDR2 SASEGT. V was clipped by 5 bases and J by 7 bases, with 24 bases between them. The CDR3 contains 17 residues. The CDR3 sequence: CASSPPPEARQRNEQFF. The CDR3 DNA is TGTGCCAGCAGTCCACCCCCCGAGGCCCGACAGAGAAATGAGCAGTTCTTC.

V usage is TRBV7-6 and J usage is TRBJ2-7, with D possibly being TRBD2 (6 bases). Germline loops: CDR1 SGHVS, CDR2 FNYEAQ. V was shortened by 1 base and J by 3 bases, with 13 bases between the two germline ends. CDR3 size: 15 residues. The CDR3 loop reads CASSLDVSGVYEQYF. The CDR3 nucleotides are TGTGCCAGCAGCTTAGACGTATCGGGGGTCTACGAGCAGTACTTC.

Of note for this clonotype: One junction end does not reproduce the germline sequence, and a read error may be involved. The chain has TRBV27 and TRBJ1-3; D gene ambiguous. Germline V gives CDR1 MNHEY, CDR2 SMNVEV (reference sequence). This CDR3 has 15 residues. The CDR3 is CASSWTGQAGSTIYF. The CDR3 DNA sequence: TGTGCCAGCAGTTGGACGGGTCAGGCAGGAAGCACCATATATTTT.

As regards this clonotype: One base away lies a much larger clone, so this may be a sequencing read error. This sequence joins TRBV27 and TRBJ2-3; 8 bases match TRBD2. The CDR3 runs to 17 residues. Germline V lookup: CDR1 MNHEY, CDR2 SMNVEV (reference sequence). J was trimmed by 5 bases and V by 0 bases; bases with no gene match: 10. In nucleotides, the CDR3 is TGTGCCAGCAGTTTATCCCAACAAGCGGGAGCCAAAGATACGCAGTATTTT. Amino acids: CASSLSQQAGAKDTQYF.

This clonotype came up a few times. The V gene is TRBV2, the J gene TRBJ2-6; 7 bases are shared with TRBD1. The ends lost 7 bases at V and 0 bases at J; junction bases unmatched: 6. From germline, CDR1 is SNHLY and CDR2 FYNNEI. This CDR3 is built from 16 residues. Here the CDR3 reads CASNTGALSGANVLTF. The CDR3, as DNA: TGTGCCAGCAACACAGGGGCACTCTCTGGGGCCAACGTCCTGACTTTC. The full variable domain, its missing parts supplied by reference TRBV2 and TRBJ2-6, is EPEVTQTPSHQVTQMGQEVILRCVPISNHLYFYWYRQILGQKVEFLVSFYNNEISEKSEIFDDQFSVERPDGSNFTLKIRSTKLEDSAMYFCASNTGALSGANVLTFGAGSRLTVL.

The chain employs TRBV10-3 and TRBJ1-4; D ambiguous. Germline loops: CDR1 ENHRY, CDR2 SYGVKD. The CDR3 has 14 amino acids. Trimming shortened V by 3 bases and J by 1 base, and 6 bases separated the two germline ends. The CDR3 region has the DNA TGTGCCATCAGTGATCGAGTAACTAATGAAAAACTGTTTTTT. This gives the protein CAISDRVTNEKLFF.

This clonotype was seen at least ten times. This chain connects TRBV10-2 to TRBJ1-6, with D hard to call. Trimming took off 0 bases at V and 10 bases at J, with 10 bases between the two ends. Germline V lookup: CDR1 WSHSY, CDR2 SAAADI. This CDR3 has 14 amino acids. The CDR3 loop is CASSESSRASPLHF. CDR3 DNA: TGCGCCAGCAGTGAGTCTTCGCGGGCCTCACCCCTCCACTTT.

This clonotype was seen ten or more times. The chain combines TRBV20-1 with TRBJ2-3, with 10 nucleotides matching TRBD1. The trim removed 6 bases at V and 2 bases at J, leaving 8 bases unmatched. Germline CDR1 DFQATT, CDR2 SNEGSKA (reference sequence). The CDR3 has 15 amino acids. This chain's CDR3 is CSAPGQGYSTDTQYF. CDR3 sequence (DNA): TGCAGTGCACCGGGACAGGGGTATTCCACAGATACGCAGTATTTT.

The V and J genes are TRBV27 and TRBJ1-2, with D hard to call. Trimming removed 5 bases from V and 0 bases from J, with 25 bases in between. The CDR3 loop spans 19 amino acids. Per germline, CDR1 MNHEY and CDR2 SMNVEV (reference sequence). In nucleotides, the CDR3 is TGTGCCAGCAGTCCCTCGTTGGTGTCCGACCCGGTCGCTAACTATGGCTACACCTTC. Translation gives CASSPSLVSDPVANYGYTF.

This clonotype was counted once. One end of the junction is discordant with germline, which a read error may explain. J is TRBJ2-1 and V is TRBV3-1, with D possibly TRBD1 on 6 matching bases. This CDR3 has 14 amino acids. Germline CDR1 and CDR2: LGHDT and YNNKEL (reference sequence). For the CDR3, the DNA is TGTGCCAGCAACTTAGGGGGTAGCCATAATGAGCAATTCTTC. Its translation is CASNLGGSHNEQFF.

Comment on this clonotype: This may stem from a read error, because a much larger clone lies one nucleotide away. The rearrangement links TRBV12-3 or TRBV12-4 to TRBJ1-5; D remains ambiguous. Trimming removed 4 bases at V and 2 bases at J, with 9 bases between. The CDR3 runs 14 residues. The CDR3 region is CASSSLDGNQPQHF. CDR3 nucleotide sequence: TGTGCCAGCAGTTCATTGGATGGCAATCAGCCCCAGCATTTT.